This T cell receptor beta chain was profiled in a study of blood T cell repertoires in COVID-19. Study in general: Material from acute and convalescent COVID-19 was sourced from the United States, Italy and Spain. Sample material is recorded as cDNA or gDNA derived from T cells, B-cell-depleted T cells, or PBMCs.

Original methodology: How many nucleated cells were present was estimated from reference gene primer amplification. Data came from immunoSEQ multiplex PCR; TCRdb stores just in-frame clones and leaves some out. From that table come the V and J calls and clone size; the DNA was used to work out D and trimming. This sample has 270,000 or so clones, with 82% found just once. This receptor was identified in a woman aged 18-29 years with acute or convalescent COVID-19. The sample consisted of peripheral blood.

This chain's CDR3 is CASSSMAAGNTIYF. CDR3 sequence (DNA): TGTGCCAGCAGCTCCATGGCAGCTGGAAACACCATATATTTT. V is TRBV7-6 and J is TRBJ1-3; D unresolved. Trimming pared 4 bases from V and 2 bases from J, leaving 9 bases between. Germline lookup yields CDR1 SGHVS and CDR2 FNYEAQ. This CDR3 is built from 14 residues.